The T cell receptor beta chain described here comes from a study of regulatory T cells in long-lasting Graves disease. The time point: newly diagnosed GD, antithyroid drugs for less than 3 months. PBMC RNA served as the TCR library source. Investigators report Graves' disease was diagnosed under American Thyroid Association guidelines. V dropped 1 base and J dropped 0; count of bases not matched to a gene: 6. The CDR3 sequence is 15 residues long. Germline V gene lookup returns CDR1 DFQATT and CDR2 SNEGSKA (reference sequence). The study, taken as a whole, reports: More public clonotypes were shared by persistent patients (about 2,700) than by new patients (approximately 990).

Researchers made TCR beta libraries by using iRepertoire HTBI primers and running Arm-PCR on CDR3 regions. MiXCR was run by TCRdb on the multiplex PCR reads, yielding one entry per CDR3 protein. The table records roughly 350,000 distinct CDR3 sequences, 16% of them present only once. Of note for this clonotype: Its target is not known.

Separately, the same data were catalogued under a study of T cells in Graves' hyperthyroidism and ophthalmopathy. That paper adds: A patient was excluded if there was uncontrolled infection, other autoimmune disease, pregnancy or lactation. With the HTBI primer set, the TCR CDR3 went through a first round of RT-PCR.

The J gene is TRBJ2-7, the V gene TRBV20-1; TRBD1 matches 7 bases. The sequences come from peripheral blood mononuclear cells (PBMCs), collected at new diagnosis, from a patient treated with antithyroid drugs. This receptor was taken from a woman between 18 and 29 years old with Graves disease. The CDR3 reads CSARVRGRNSYEQYF. Here the CDR3 DNA reads TGCAGTGCTAGAGTGAGGGGGCGAAACTCCTACGAGCAGTACTTC.